Shown below are 2 T cell receptor beta chains from a single sample sequenced in a study of shared clonotypes between healthy human individuals. Assay: immunoSEQ multiplex PCR; the TCRdb copy retains only in-frame clones and omits some. Found here are 2,500,000 or so clones, over 85% of them singletons; the top ten hold approximately 0.36%. The specimen was naive CD4+ T cells from PBMCs. Sample subset: CD45RA+ positively selected. All receptors come from a man younger than 30 in good health. Some clones in this sample may be carry-over from other donors' samples.

The V and J genes are TRBV18 and TRBJ2-5, with 8 bases lining up with TRBD1. CDR1 is KGHSH, CDR2 LQKENI, per germline. Trimming cost V 3 bases and J 5 bases; bases outside gene matches: 8. The CDR3 contains 15 residues. CDR3 nucleotides: TGTGCCAGCTCACCCCTGAGGACAGGGACGGAGACCCAGTACTTC. Its protein product is CASSPLRTGTETQYF.

The rearrangement joins TRBV4-2 to TRBJ2-1; 9 bases align to TRBD1. V lost 4 bases, J lost 8 bases, and 6 bases stayed unmatched. CDR1 is LGHNA and CDR2 is YNFKEQ in the germline V gene. This CDR3 spans 14 amino acids. Written as DNA, the CDR3 is TGTGCCAGCAGCCGGGGACAGGGTTTAGATGAGCAGTTCTTC. Protein: CASSRGQGLDEQFF.